One and the same sample provided the 30 T cell receptor beta chains below, sequenced in a study of blood T cell repertoires in COVID-19. Only in-frame clones appear in the TCRdb table, and some are missing; sequencing was by immunoSEQ multiplex PCR. The sample has about 88,000 clones, around 90% seen once. The sample comprised peripheral blood. The receptors come from a male donor with acute or convalescent COVID-19.

The chain carries TRBV3-1 (or the pseudogene TRBV3-2) and TRBJ1-4, with D possibly TRBD1 on 5 matching bases. Germline V lookup: CDR1 LGHDT, CDR2 YNNKEL (reference sequence). CDR3 size: 15 residues. V lost 1 base and J lost 11, with 17 bases in between. CDR3 sequence: CASSQGQPGLGKLFF. The CDR3 region has the DNA TGTGCCAGCAGCCAAGGACAGCCAGGGCTTGGGAAACTGTTTTTT.

J is TRBJ1-2 and V is TRBV6-5; D may be TRBD1 (5 bases). There are 12 residues in the CDR3. The germline V and J ends were trimmed by 2 bases and 5 bases, with 6 bases remaining between them. CDR1 is MNHEY, CDR2 SVGAGI, per germline. DNA of the CDR3: TGTGCCAGCAGTTACCCAGGGTATGGCTACACCTTC. Translated: CASSYPGYGYTF.

V gene TRBV6-1 combines with J gene TRBJ2-5; 9 nucleotides agree with TRBD1. The CDR3 runs to 14 residues. Germline CDR1 is MNHNS and CDR2 is SASEGT. Trimming cost V 6 bases and J 5 bases; bases outside gene matches: 7. The chain's CDR3 is CASRSLTGGETQYF. The CDR3 DNA is TGTGCCAGCAGATCCCTGACAGGGGGGGAGACCCAGTACTTC.

The chain combines TRBV29-1 with TRBJ1-1; D call uncertain. Trimming left V 6 bases short and J 1 base short, with 12 bases between. Germline V CDR1 and CDR2: SQVTM, ANQGSEA. There are 13 residues in the CDR3. CDR3 region: CSVLEAPNTEAFF. The CDR3 DNA is TGCAGCGTCCTTGAGGCCCCGAACACTGAAGCTTTCTTT.

The chain joins TRBV12-3 or TRBV12-4 to TRBJ1-1; D might be TRBD1 (5 bases). V shed 7 bases and J shed 5 bases, with 14 bases lying between them. There are 13 residues in the CDR3. CDR3 residues: CASTRSGGTEAFF. CDR3 nucleotide sequence: TGTGCCAGCACTAGGTCGGGGGGAACTGAAGCTTTCTTT.

The chain joins TRBV6-5 to TRBJ2-2; weak D call: TRBD1 (5 bases). Germline V lookup: CDR1 MNHEY, CDR2 SVGAGI. This CDR3 has 15 residues. V was shortened by 0 bases and J by 5 bases, with 10 bases between the two germline ends. For the CDR3, the DNA is TGTGCCAGCAGTTACTCCCGACAGCCGACCGGGGAGCTGTTTTTT. Translating gives CASSYSRQPTGELFF.

The genes are TRBV11-2 and TRBJ2-1; D unclear. The germline gives CDR1 SGHAT, CDR2 FQNNGV. Trimming stripped 1 base from V and 0 bases from J, with 7 bases between. The CDR3 contains 15 residues. In nucleotides, the CDR3 is TGTGCCAGCAGCTTAGGGGCTGGCTCCTACAATGAGCAGTTCTTC. Translating gives CASSLGAGSYNEQFF.

The chain combines TRBV4-1 with TRBJ1-2, with a possible D match to TRBD1 (6 bases). Germline V gene data show CDR1 as MGHRA and CDR2 as YSYEKL. This CDR3 region has 13 residues. V was pared by 0 bases and J by 5 bases, with 7 bases between. The CDR3 protein is CASSQEGAYGYTF. The CDR3 coding sequence is TGCGCCAGCAGCCAAGAGGGGGCTTATGGCTACACCTTC.

This clone came up once. The chain joins TRBV3-1 (or the pseudogene TRBV3-2) to TRBJ2-1; 8 positions agree with TRBD2. CDR1 and CDR2 (germline): LGHDT, YNNKEL (reference sequence). The CDR3 contains 16 residues. V lost 8 bases and J lost 5; bases outside the gene matches: 14. CDR3 sequence (DNA): TGTGCCAGCTCCCCCCCCCTGGGCGGGGGGAACAATGAGCAGTTCTTC. Protein product: CASSPPLGGGNNEQFF.

The chain joins TRBV5-1 to TRBJ2-1; 8 bases agree with TRBD1. Germline values: CDR1 SGHRS, CDR2 YFSETQ. Germline trimming cut 4 bases from V and 2 bases from J; bases unmatched to any gene: 8. The CDR3 spans 16 residues. CDR3 DNA sequence: TGCGCCAGCAGCCCACTGGGACAGGCTACCTACAATGAGCAGTTCTTC. Amino acids: CASSPLGQATYNEQFF.

This sequence joins TRBV6-5 and TRBJ2-7; D perhaps matches TRBD1 (5 bases). V shed 0 bases and J shed 1 base, with 10 bases lying between them. CDR3 length equals 15 residues. Germline CDR1 and CDR2: MNHEY and SVGAGI. CDR3 in DNA: TGTGCCAGCAGTTACTCGATTCAGGGTTCCTACGAGCAGTACTTC. Encoded protein: CASSYSIQGSYEQYF.

The J gene is TRBJ1-5, the V gene TRBV19; possibly TRBD1 for D (6 bases). This CDR3 contains 14 residues. The germline CDR1 and CDR2 sequences are LNHDA and SQIVND (reference sequence). Deletions cut 5 bases from V and 2 bases from J, with 10 bases between. CDR3 residues: CASSGSGGNQPQHF. For the CDR3, the DNA is TGTGCCAGTAGTGGTTCAGGGGGCAATCAGCCCCAGCATTTT. The full variable domain, its missing parts supplied by reference TRBV19 and TRBJ1-5, is DGGITQSPKYLFRKEGQNVTLSCEQNLNHDAMYWYRQDPGQGLRLIYYSQIVNDFQKGDIAEGYSVSREKKESFPLTVTSAQKNPTAFYLCASSGSGGNQPQHFGDGTRLSIL.

This chain joins TRBV11-2 and TRBJ2-7, with 11 bases lining up with TRBD1. J was trimmed by 5 bases and V by 1 base; bases with no gene match: 7. Germline V CDR1 and CDR2: SGHAT, FQNNGV. This CDR3 contains 16 residues. The CDR3 coding sequence is TGTGCCAGCAGCTTAGCCTCGGGACAGGGGGTTGACGAGCAGTACTTC. It codes for CASSLASGQGVDEQYF.

The V and J genes are TRBV19 and TRBJ2-7; 8 bases fit TRBD1. Losses at the gene ends were 7 bases for V and 2 bases for J; bases not matched to a gene: 7. The CDR3 length is 14 residues. Germline loops: CDR1 LNHDA, CDR2 SQIVND (reference sequence). The CDR3 loop reads CASTLGQGPYEQYF. The DNA for the CDR3 is TGTGCCAGTACCCTAGGACAGGGACCCTACGAGCAGTACTTC.

Of note for this clone: Other DNA variants within this sample encode the same CDR3. The chain joins TRBV2 to TRBJ1-2, with D maybe TRBD1 (6 bases). This CDR3 is 11 amino acids long. The V end lost 6 bases, the J end lost 7 bases, and 9 bases lay between the germline ends. CDR1 is SNHLY, CDR2 FYNNEI, per germline. The CDR3 DNA reads as TGTGCCAGCAGACAGGGTTCTGGCTACACCTTC. Translated: CASRQGSGYTF. Supplemented by reference TRBV2 and TRBJ1-2, the full variable domain reads EPEVTQTPSHQVTQMGQEVILRCVPISNHLYFYWYRQILGQKVEFLVSFYNNEISEKSEIFDDQFSVERPDGSNFTLKIRSTKLEDSAMYFCASRQGSGYTFGSGTRLTVV.

The V and J genes are TRBV14 and TRBJ1-6; a possible D gene is TRBD1 (5 bases). V was trimmed by 4 bases and J by 10 bases, leaving 20 bases between them. Germline CDR1 SGHDN, CDR2 FVKESK. This CDR3 has 16 residues. The CDR3 is CASSPMRGGAGSPLHF. The CDR3 DNA sequence: TGTGCCAGCAGCCCCATGAGGGGAGGGGCAGGGTCACCCCTCCACTTT.

The chain carries TRBV10-3 and TRBJ2-2, with 7 bases matching TRBD2. Per germline, CDR1 ENHRY and CDR2 SYGVKD. The CDR3 contains 16 residues. With 2 bases clipped from V and 0 bases from J, the junction kept 3 bases outside the gene matches. The CDR3 region is CAISEPSGTNTGELFF. In DNA form, the CDR3 reads TGTGCCATCAGTGAGCCCAGCGGGACGAACACCGGGGAGCTGTTTTTT.

This chain links TRBV7-8 with TRBJ2-7; possible D gene TRBD2, 7 bases. V lost 1 base and J lost 3, with 16 bases in between. This CDR3 is 16 amino acids long. The germline CDR1 and CDR2 sequences are SGHVS and FQNEAQ. CDR3 region: CASSLVGGGSLYEQYF. The DNA of the CDR3 is TGTGCCAGCAGCTTAGTGGGCGGGGGCTCTCTCTACGAGCAGTACTTC.

This clone is medium-sized in the sample. In the same sample, other DNA sequences code for this CDR3. The chain couples TRBV5-1 to TRBJ1-5, with D perhaps TRBD1 (5 bases). The length of the CDR3 is 15 residues. Looked up from germline, CDR1 is SGHRS and CDR2 is YFSETQ. Trimming left V 0 bases short and J 2 bases short, with 9 bases between. The CDR3 coding sequence is TGCGCCAGCAGCTTGGCCGGGGGTGGCAATCAGCCCCAGCATTTT. Amino acid sequence: CASSLAGGGNQPQHF. The complete variable domain, with remaining parts taken from reference TRBV5-1 and TRBJ1-5, reads KAGVTQTPRYLIKTRGQQVTLSCSPISGHRSVSWYQQTPGQGLQFLFEYFSETQRNKGNFPGRFSGRQFSNSRSEMNVSTLELGDSALYLCASSLAGGGNQPQHFGDGTRLSIL.

The chain links TRBV3-1 (or the pseudogene TRBV3-2) to TRBJ2-1, with TRBD2 matching 11 bases. The CDR3 is 17 residues long. Germline CDR1 reads LGHDT; CDR2 reads YNNKEL (reference sequence). V lost 2 bases and J lost 1; bases outside the gene matches: 4. CDR3 amino acids: CASSQFSGGASYNEQFF. The CDR3 DNA follows: TGTGCCAGCAGCCAATTTAGCGGGGGGGCGTCCTACAATGAGCAGTTCTTC.

The V gene is TRBV2, the J gene TRBJ2-3; TRBD2 might be the D (7 bases). Trimming cost V 11 bases and J 3 bases, with 18 bases left between them. Germline V gene lookup returns CDR1 SNHLY and CDR2 FYNNEI. This CDR3 has 14 residues. The CDR3 here is CAATGGLRTDTQYF. The CDR3 DNA reads TGTGCCGCTACCGGGGGGCTAAGAACAGATACGCAGTATTTT.

The V call is TRBV5-4, the J call TRBJ1-6, with a possible D match to TRBD1 (6 bases). The CDR3 is made up of 14 amino acids. Trimming shortened V by 3 bases and J by 10 bases, and 14 bases separated the two germline ends. Germline V gene sequence: CDR1 SGHNT, CDR2 YYREEE (reference sequence). CDR3 protein: CASSSQGFESPLHF. CDR3 DNA sequence: TGTGCCAGCAGCTCACAGGGATTCGAATCACCCCTCCACTTT.

J is TRBJ1-6 and V is TRBV5-1, with D perhaps matching TRBD1 (6 bases). This CDR3 comprises 13 residues. V lost 3 bases and J 11 bases, leaving 12 bases between the germline ends. The V gene's germline CDR1 is SGHRS and CDR2 YFSETQ. The CDR3 nucleotides are TGCGCCAGCAGCTGGGACATTTCGGCACCCCTCCACTTT. This gives the protein CASSWDISAPLHF.

The V call is TRBV15, the J call TRBJ1-1; D ambiguous. V dropped 2 bases and J dropped 4 bases, with 17 bases sitting between them. CDR1 and CDR2 (germline): LNHNV, YYDKDF (reference sequence). The CDR3 is 16 amino acids. The CDR3 sequence is CATSRSFDTLGTEAFF. CDR3 sequence (DNA): TGTGCCACCAGCAGATCCTTCGACACCTTAGGCACTGAAGCTTTCTTT.

This chain links TRBV3-1 (or the pseudogene TRBV3-2) with TRBJ1-2; perhaps TRBD1 as D (6 bases). The length of the CDR3 is 16 residues. Germline values: CDR1 LGHDT, CDR2 YNNKEL (reference sequence). Trimming stripped 0 bases from V and 8 bases from J, with 19 bases between. The CDR3 DNA sequence: TGTGCCAGCAGCCAAGATCTCGGCCGGGGGGCGTTAGGCTACACCTTC. Amino acid sequence: CASSQDLGRGALGYTF.

The chain combines TRBV6-5 with TRBJ2-5; D is possibly TRBD2 (5 bases). Germline assignment: CDR1 MNHEY and CDR2 SVGAGI. The V gene lost 6 bases and the J gene lost 5 bases, with 13 bases spanning the gap. This CDR3 comprises 13 residues. The CDR3 DNA follows: TGTGCCAGCAGCGGGGAAGGGCCGGAGACCCAGTACTTC. This codes for CASSGEGPETQYF.

The chain links TRBV12-3 or TRBV12-4 to TRBJ1-1, with D perhaps TRBD1 (5 bases). The V and J ends lost 6 bases and 11 bases respectively, with 16 bases between them. There are 12 residues in the CDR3. In DNA form, the CDR3 reads TGTGCCAGCAGCCCGGGGGACGGGAAGGCTTTCTTT. It yields the protein CASSPGDGKAFF.

CDR3 nucleotides: TGTGCCAGCAGCGGAACAGGGTTGGGCTCCTACGAGCAGTACTTC. This codes for CASSGTGLGSYEQYF. The rearrangement links TRBV27 to TRBJ2-7, with D possibly being TRBD1 (6 bases). Germline assignment: CDR1 MNHEY and CDR2 SMNVEV (reference sequence). The CDR3 has 15 amino acids. V lost 6 bases, J lost 0 bases, and 15 bases lay in between.

The chain recombines TRBV21-1 with TRBJ1-1; TRBD1, as called in the table, went unchecked against the DNA. TRBV21-1 is a recognized pseudogene. This CDR3 has 17 amino acids. The CDR3 spells CASSKEVLRGQDTEAFF. The CDR3 DNA is TGTGCCAGCAGCAAAGAGGTGTTGAGGGGGCAGGACACTGAAGCTTTCTTT.

The rearrangement links TRBV18 to TRBJ2-3; 12 bases align to TRBD2. After removal of 2 bases from V and 0 bases from J, the junction contained 6 bases not matched to a gene. The CDR3 totals 18 residues. Germline CDR1 KGHSH, CDR2 LQKENI. CDR3 residues: CASSPALAGGRSTDTQYF. The CDR3, as DNA: TGTGCCAGCTCACCAGCCCTAGCGGGGGGGCGGAGCACAGATACGCAGTATTTT.